The 30 T cell receptor beta chains below come from one sample, sequenced in a study of T cells in narcolepsy. Using immunoSEQ multiplex PCR, the repertoire was profiled, and TCRdb retains in-frame clones only, with some absent. Among some 30,000 clones listed, around 87% were seen once. Sequences were obtained from memory (CD45RA-) CD4+ T cells from blood. These TCRs come from a human donor in good health.

This clone rates as medium-sized. The chain combines TRBV5-1 with TRBJ2-7, with D possibly TRBD2 on 5 matching bases. The V and J ends lost 1 base and 7 bases respectively, with 12 bases between them. CDR1 is SGHRS and CDR2 is YFSETQ in the germline V gene. The CDR3 contains 13 residues. The CDR3: CASSLRGEREQYF. DNA for the CDR3: TGCGCCAGCAGCTTGCGGGGAGAACGAGAGCAGTACTTC.

This clone is a singleton in its sample. This chain joins TRBV11-2 and TRBJ2-1; a weak D match, TRBD2 (6 bases). The germline V and J ends were trimmed by 5 bases and 4 bases, with 21 bases remaining between them. The CDR3 runs to 17 residues. Germline CDR1 and CDR2: SGHAT and FQNNGV. CDR3 sequence: CASSTRPMLGGYNEQFF. The DNA for the CDR3 is TGTGCCAGCAGCACGAGGCCAATGTTGGGGGGTTACAATGAGCAGTTCTTC.

This chain joins TRBV19 and TRBJ2-1; tentatively, D is TRBD1 or TRBD2 (6 bases each). Trimming stripped 5 bases from V and 10 bases from J, with 18 bases between. Germline-derived CDR1 and CDR2 are LNHDA and SQIVND (reference sequence). CDR3 length: 14 residues. CDR3 sequence: CASSPGEGGREQFF. DNA for the CDR3: TGTGCCAGTAGTCCGGGGGAAGGGGGTCGCGAGCAGTTCTTC.

The rearrangement links TRBV28 to TRBJ2-7, with a possible D match to TRBD1 (6 bases). The germline gives CDR1 MDHEN, CDR2 SYDVKM. Trimming removed 2 bases from V and 6 bases from J, with 20 bases in between. The CDR3 is 16 residues long. In DNA, the CDR3 is TGTGCCAGCAGTTTAGTTACTAACCGACGAGGGGGCGAGCAGTACTTC. Encoded protein: CASSLVTNRRGGEQYF.

Details on this clone: The same CDR3 can be traced to other DNA sequences in this sample. This chain joins TRBV27 and TRBJ2-1, with a possible D match to TRBD2 (6 bases). Germline-derived CDR1 and CDR2 are MNHEY and SMNVEV (reference sequence). The CDR3 has 20 residues. V lost 2 bases and J lost 1, with 24 bases in between. CDR3 residues: CASSLGSVGIGRGSYNEQFF. The CDR3, as DNA: TGTGCCAGCAGTTTAGGTTCCGTTGGCATAGGGCGGGGATCCTACAATGAGCAGTTCTTC.

The V call is TRBV28, the J call TRBJ2-1; the match to TRBD1 covers 7 bases. CDR1 MDHEN and CDR2 SYDVKM come from the germline V gene. This CDR3 has 14 amino acids. The ends lost 10 bases at V and 9 bases at J; junction bases unmatched: 15. In DNA form, the CDR3 reads TGTGCCACCTTCCGCCCGGGACAGAATATTGAGCAGTTCTTC. Residues: CATFRPGQNIEQFF. Looking up the rest from reference TRBV28 and TRBJ2-1 gives the full variable domain: DVKVTQSSRYLVKRTGEKVFLECVQDMDHENMFWYRQDPGLGLRLIYFSYDVKMKEKGDIPEGYSVSREKKERFSLILESASTNQTSMYLCATFRPGQNIEQFFGPGTRLTVL.

This clone was seen just once. DNA of the CDR3: TGTGCCAGCAGCGGACAGGGTAATTCACCCCTCCACTTT. Translating it yields CASSGQGNSPLHF. V is TRBV7-2 and J is TRBJ1-6; 8 bases line up with TRBD1. Germline V gives CDR1 SGHTA, CDR2 FQGNSA. CDR3 length: 13 residues. Trimming at V came to 5 bases and at J to 6 bases, leaving 0 bases not matched to a gene.

J is TRBJ2-3 and V is TRBV7-2, with 16 bases that match TRBD2. Germline lookup yields CDR1 SGHTA and CDR2 FQGNSA. CDR3 length: 19 amino acids. The V gene end was trimmed by 3 bases and the J gene end by 7 bases; junction bases not matched to a gene: 13. CDR3 amino acids: CASSFGTSGRAGVRNTQYF. DNA of the CDR3: TGTGCCAGCAGCTTCGGGACTAGCGGGAGGGCCGGGGTGAGAAATACGCAGTATTTT.

The chain couples TRBV6-5 to TRBJ1-6, with 7 bases fitting TRBD1. Germline lookup yields CDR1 MNHEY and CDR2 SVGAGI. The V gene end was trimmed by 6 bases and the J gene end by 10 bases; junction bases not matched to a gene: 12. The CDR3 loop spans 15 amino acids. CDR3 in amino acids: CASSPQGDKGSPLHF. CDR3 nucleotides: TGTGCCAGCAGCCCCCAGGGGGACAAGGGGTCACCCCTCCACTTT.

J is TRBJ1-1 and V is TRBV11-2; D might be TRBD1 (6 bases). CDR1 SGHAT and CDR2 FQNNGV come from the germline V gene. Trimming pared 2 bases from V and 4 bases from J, leaving 8 bases between. This CDR3 is 13 amino acids long. In nucleotides, the CDR3 is TGTGCCAGCAGCTTAAGCAGGGGCACTGAAGCTTTCTTT. Its translation: CASSLSRGTEAFF.

The rearrangement joins TRBV5-1 to TRBJ2-7, with a tentative D call TRBD2 (5 bases). Germline CDR1 is SGHRS and CDR2 is YFSETQ. Deletions cut 0 bases from V and 2 bases from J, with 12 bases between. The CDR3 contains 15 residues. Here the CDR3 reads CASSLEAGRTYEQYF. The CDR3 DNA reads TGCGCCAGCAGCTTGGAGGCGGGTAGGACCTACGAGCAGTACTTC.

This clone came up once. The chain links TRBV19 to TRBJ2-2; TRBD1 aligns across 8 bases. CDR1 LNHDA and CDR2 SQIVND come from the germline V gene (reference sequence). The CDR3 spans 15 residues. Trimming cost V 1 base and J 7 bases; bases outside gene matches: 5. Written as DNA, the CDR3 is TGTGCCAGTAGTATAGCCCTACAGGGGGACGGGGAGCTGTTTTTT. This gives the protein CASSIALQGDGELFF.

In its sample, this clone was seen a few times. This chain links TRBV5-4 with TRBJ1-3, with a weak D call TRBD1 (5 bases). Per the germline V gene, CDR1 is SGHNT and CDR2 is YYREEE (reference sequence). This CDR3 has 16 residues. Trimming pared 0 bases from V and 0 bases from J, leaving 10 bases between. The CDR3 reads CASSLERGASGNTIYF. DNA of the CDR3: TGTGCCAGCAGCTTGGAGAGGGGAGCCTCTGGAAACACCATATATTTT.

This clone was counted a single time. The CDR3 bases are TGCGCCAGCAGCTTGACCACAGGATTTTACGAGCAGTACTTC. Amino acids: CASSLTTGFYEQYF. The rearrangement links TRBV5-1 to TRBJ2-7; TRBD1 might be the D (5 bases). V was trimmed by 1 base and J by 4 bases, leaving 12 bases between them. This CDR3 contains 14 residues. Germline lookup yields CDR1 SGHRS and CDR2 YFSETQ.

The rearrangement uses TRBV19 and TRBJ1-4; possibly TRBD1 for D (5 bases). The germline V gene encodes CDR1 LNHDA and CDR2 SQIVND (reference sequence). The germline V and J ends were trimmed by 0 bases and 3 bases, with 11 bases remaining between them. This CDR3 comprises 16 residues. CDR3 loop: CASSIEGGDSNEKLFF. As DNA, the CDR3 is TGTGCCAGTAGTATAGAGGGAGGGGACTCTAATGAAAAACTGTTTTTT.

This clone has only a few counts. This chain links TRBV10-3 with TRBJ2-1; TRBD2 is a possible D gene (5 bases). The CDR3 is made up of 14 amino acids. Trimming shortened V by 6 bases and J by 4 bases, and 13 bases separated the two germline ends. Germline CDR1 is ENHRY and CDR2 is SYGVKD. In DNA, the CDR3 is TGTGCCATCAGAGAAACGGACTCATACAATGAGCAGTTCTTC. Its protein is CAIRETDSYNEQFF.

This chain links TRBV29-1 with TRBJ1-1, with D possibly matching TRBD1 (6 bases). V lost 4 bases to trimming and J lost 8 bases, with 20 bases between them. Germline V gene lookup returns CDR1 SQVTM and CDR2 ANQGSEA. There are 14 residues in the CDR3. CDR3 nucleotides: TGCAGCGTTGTAGGCGGGGGCGCACTGCTCGAAGCTTTCTTT. Protein product: CSVVGGGALLEAFF.

V is TRBV7-9 and J is TRBJ2-5; a possible D gene is TRBD2 (6 bases). Germline V gene sequence: CDR1 SEHNR, CDR2 FQNEAQ (reference sequence). V lost 5 bases and J 2 bases, leaving 15 bases between the germline ends. This CDR3 is built from 15 residues. The CDR3 coding sequence is TGTGCCAGCAGCGAAGTACGACTAGTACAAGAGACCCAGTACTTC. As protein: CASSEVRLVQETQYF.

With regard to this clone: At one of its ends the junction is not consistent with the germline gene, which may arise from a read error. This sequence joins TRBV6-1 and TRBJ2-7, with D hard to call. CDR3 length equals 14 residues. Germline V gene data show CDR1 as MNHNS and CDR2 as SASEGT. The DNA for the CDR3 is TGTGCCACCCGCACCGACTGGTTCTCCGACGAGCAGTACTTC. It translates to CATRTDWFSDEQYF.

The chain links TRBV19 to TRBJ2-5; D is perhaps TRBD1 (6 bases). CDR1 LNHDA and CDR2 SQIVND come from the germline V gene (reference sequence). The CDR3 is 14 residues long. The V end was cut by 4 bases, the J end by 1 base, with 10 bases between. DNA for the CDR3: TGTGCCAGTAGTAACAGGGTGAGCCAAGAGACCCAGTACTTC. Protein product: CASSNRVSQETQYF.

The chain recombines TRBV6-5 with TRBJ2-7; 7 positions match TRBD1. V dropped 10 bases and J dropped 2; count of bases not matched to a gene: 11. CDR1 and CDR2 (germline): MNHEY, SVGAGI. This CDR3 is 14 amino acids long. The CDR3 region is CATFGDRVPYEQYF. The CDR3 DNA reads TGTGCCACGTTTGGTGACAGGGTACCCTACGAGCAGTACTTC.

As for this clone: Other DNA sequences within the sample encode an identical CDR3. V usage is TRBV6-1 and J usage is TRBJ1-1; 8 nucleotides agree with TRBD1. Germline values: CDR1 MNHNS, CDR2 SASEGT. J gave up 5 bases and V 4 bases, and 12 bases lay outside the gene matches. The CDR3 contains 16 residues. The CDR3 sequence is CASSGGPGGWGTEAFF. CDR3 nucleotides: TGTGCCAGCAGTGGGGGCCCAGGGGGCTGGGGGACTGAAGCTTTCTTT.

The genes are TRBV5-6 and TRBJ2-3; either TRBD1 or TRBD2 may fit D (5 bases each). V was trimmed by 3 bases and J by 8 bases, leaving 13 bases between them. Germline CDR1 reads SGHDT; CDR2 reads YYEEEE. This CDR3 has 13 amino acids. The CDR3, as DNA: TGTGCCAGCAGCTCAAGGGACGGGGCTACGCAGTATTTT. Translation: CASSSRDGATQYF.

This clone was counted once. CDR3 residues: CSVVLREPYNEQFF. CDR3 DNA: TGCAGCGTTGTTTTGCGGGAGCCCTACAATGAGCAGTTCTTC. The rearrangement links TRBV29-1 to TRBJ2-1; 7 bases fit TRBD2. V shed 4 bases and J 2 bases; nucleotides not matched to a gene: 5. Per the germline V gene, CDR1 is SQVTM and CDR2 is ANQGSEA. The CDR3 sequence is 14 residues long.

The chain recombines TRBV6-1 with TRBJ1-1; 10 bases agree with TRBD1. Trimming cost V 5 bases and J 5 bases; bases outside gene matches: 8. CDR3 length: 15 residues. Germline V gene data show CDR1 as MNHNS and CDR2 as SASEGT. The CDR3 sequence: CASSPRGQGRTEAFF. Here the CDR3 DNA reads TGTGCCAGCAGTCCACGGGGACAGGGGCGAACTGAAGCTTTCTTT.

The chain couples TRBV23-1 to TRBJ2-7; 8 positions match TRBD1. TRBV23-1 is sorted into the ORF group, with uncertain function. The V and J ends lost 9 bases and 3 bases, in that order; junction bases with no gene match: 16. This CDR3 contains 16 residues. CDR3: CARDRGRKALNYEQYF. CDR3 in DNA: TGCGCCAGAGACAGGGGAAGGAAAGCGTTGAACTACGAGCAGTACTTC.

This chain uses TRBV7-2 with TRBJ1-2; tentative D call: TRBD1 (6 bases). Per the germline V gene, CDR1 is SGHTA and CDR2 is FQGNSA. V lost 7 bases to trimming and J lost 7 bases, with 22 bases between them. The CDR3 has 15 residues. The CDR3 DNA is TGTGCCAGCATCCTTCACAGGGAAGTTACCCGTGGCTACACCTTC. Protein product: CASILHREVTRGYTF.

The V call is TRBV15, the J call TRBJ1-1; maybe TRBD1 (6 bases). Germline-derived CDR1 and CDR2 are LNHNV and YYDKDF (reference sequence). V shed 7 bases and J shed 1 base, with 13 bases lying between them. The CDR3 runs 14 residues. In nucleotides, the CDR3 is TGTGCCACCAACAGGGACGGGAAGAACACTGAAGCTTTCTTT. Amino acid sequence: CATNRDGKNTEAFF.

Written as DNA, the CDR3 is TGTGCCAGTAGTACCCCCGGGACTAGTGACAATGAGCAGTTCTTC. This sequence encodes CASSTPGTSDNEQFF. The genes are TRBV19 and TRBJ2-1; 8 bases agree with TRBD2. After removal of 4 bases from V and 5 bases from J, the junction contained 7 bases not matched to a gene. The CDR3 has 15 residues. The germline V gene encodes CDR1 LNHDA and CDR2 SQIVND (reference sequence).

The chain carries TRBV18 and TRBJ2-6, with 9 bases that match TRBD1. Per the germline V gene, CDR1 is KGHSH and CDR2 is LQKENI. With V trimmed by 5 bases and J by 0 bases, 11 bases remained unmatched. This CDR3 has 19 amino acids. Here the CDR3 DNA reads TGTGCCAGCTCATCCCAGTGGACAGGGGATTTCTCTGGGGCCAACGTCCTGACTTTC. Its protein product is CASSSQWTGDFSGANVLTF.